This entry lists 2 T cell receptor beta chains sequenced from one sample in a study of CD8+ T cells in alopecia areata. Sequencing relied on a cDNA template that was reverse transcribed from extracted RNA. Sequenced by immunoSEQ multiplex PCR; TCRdb stores in-frame clones only, minus some. Of approximately 180,000 clones listed, about 61% are singletons. Specified treatment: oral pan-JAK inhibitor, 5-10 mg twice daily. Here the sequenced sample was CD4+ T cells sorted from blood, taken at approximately week 55, from a patient treated with tofacitinib. Receptors originate from a human donor with alopecia areata.

The CDR3 here is CATSRDGARNNEQFF. The CDR3 nucleotides read TGTGCCACCAGCAGAGATGGGGCCAGAAACAATGAGCAGTTCTTC. The chain is built from TRBV15 and TRBJ2-1; D perhaps matches TRBD1 (5 bases). This CDR3 spans 15 amino acids. Deletions cut 0 bases from V and 5 bases from J, with 11 bases between. CDR1 and CDR2 from the germline V gene are LNHNV and YYDKDF (reference sequence).

With respect to this clone: A read error may account for a junction end that differs from germline. The chain combines TRBV30 with TRBJ1-2, with a possible D match to TRBD1 (5 bases). CDR3 length: 10 residues. Germline V lookup: CDR1 GTSNPN, CDR2 SVGIG (reference sequence). CDR3 DNA sequence: TGTGCCTGGAGTCCCCCGGGGCGAAACTTC. It specifies CAWSPPGRNF.